A single T cell receptor beta chain is shown here with its context. This entry comes from a study of follicular helper T cells after annual influenza vaccination. This table comes from immunoSEQ multiplex PCR, and its TCRdb copy is limited to in-frame clones, with some not included. The sample consists of about 10,000 clones, 65% to 85% of them appearing once. Germline-derived CDR1 and CDR2 are MNHEY and SVGAGI. This CDR3 is 15 amino acids long. The V gene end was trimmed by 0 bases and the J gene end by 7 bases; junction bases not matched to a gene: 5. Noted time point: 2015-2016 season, pre-vaccination.

The rearrangement links TRBV6-5 to TRBJ1-4, with 7 bases that match TRBD1. The TCR was taken from an adult who received the influenza vaccine. Sample: CXCR5+ CD38- circulating T follicular helper cells from blood, taken on the day of influenza vaccination. Subset: circulating Tfh, non-naive CD4+CXCR5+PD-1+ (ICOS+CD38+ or ICOS-CD38-). In nucleotides, the CDR3 is TGTGCCAGCAGTTACTCAGGGGGCGGGATTGAAAAACTGTTTTTT. Its translation is CASSYSGGGIEKLFF.